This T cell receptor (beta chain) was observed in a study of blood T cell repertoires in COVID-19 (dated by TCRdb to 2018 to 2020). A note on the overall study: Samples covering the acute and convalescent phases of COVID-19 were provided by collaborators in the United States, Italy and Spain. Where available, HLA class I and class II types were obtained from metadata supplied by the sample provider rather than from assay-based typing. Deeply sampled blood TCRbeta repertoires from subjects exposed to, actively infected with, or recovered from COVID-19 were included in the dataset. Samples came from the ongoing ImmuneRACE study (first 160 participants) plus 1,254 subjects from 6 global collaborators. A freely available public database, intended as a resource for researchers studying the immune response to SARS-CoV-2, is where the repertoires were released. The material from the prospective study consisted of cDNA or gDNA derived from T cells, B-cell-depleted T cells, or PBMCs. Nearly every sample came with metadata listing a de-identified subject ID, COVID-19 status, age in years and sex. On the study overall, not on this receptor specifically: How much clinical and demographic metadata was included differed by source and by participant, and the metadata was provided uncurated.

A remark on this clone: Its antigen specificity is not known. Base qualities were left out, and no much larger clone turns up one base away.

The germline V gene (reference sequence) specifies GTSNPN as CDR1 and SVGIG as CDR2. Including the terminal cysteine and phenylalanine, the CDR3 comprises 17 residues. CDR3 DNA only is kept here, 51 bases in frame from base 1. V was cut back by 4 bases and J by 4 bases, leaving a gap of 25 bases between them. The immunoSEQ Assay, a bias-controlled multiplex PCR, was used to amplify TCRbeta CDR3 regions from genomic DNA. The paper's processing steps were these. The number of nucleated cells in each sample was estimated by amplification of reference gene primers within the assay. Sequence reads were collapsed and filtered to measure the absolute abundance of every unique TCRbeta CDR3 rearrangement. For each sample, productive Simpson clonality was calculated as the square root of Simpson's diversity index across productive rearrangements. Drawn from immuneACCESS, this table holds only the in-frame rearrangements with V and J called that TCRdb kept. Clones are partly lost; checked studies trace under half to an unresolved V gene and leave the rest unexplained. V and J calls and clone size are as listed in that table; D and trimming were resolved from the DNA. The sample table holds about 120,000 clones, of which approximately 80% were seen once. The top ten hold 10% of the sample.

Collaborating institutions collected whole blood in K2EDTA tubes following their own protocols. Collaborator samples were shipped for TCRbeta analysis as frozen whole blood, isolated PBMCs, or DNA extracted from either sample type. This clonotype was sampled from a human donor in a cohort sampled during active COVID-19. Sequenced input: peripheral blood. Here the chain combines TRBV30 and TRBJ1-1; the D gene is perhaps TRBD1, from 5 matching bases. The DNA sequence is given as TGTGCCTGGATTTCGAACTACCAGGGATTAAGGAGCACTGAAGCTTTCTTT. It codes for CAWISNYQGLRSTEAFF.